This TCR beta chain comes out of a study of T cell repertoires in cytomegalovirus infection. Study as a whole: HLA-C-restricted CMV epitopes, recently identified, and well-studied HLA-B-restricted ones were used by the study. Matching HLA type and CMV infection were both indicated by public TCR beta signatures. Notes on the study in general: It was HLA-C-restricted CMV-specific TCR beta clonotypes that dominated the response ex vivo. Totalled public TCR beta family frequency picked out people who carried CMV plus the relevant HLA.

TCRdb independently ran MiXCR on the reads; one entry per CDR3 protein. This sample carries hundreds of thousands of distinct CDR3 sequences, about 39% of them seen once, and the ten largest clones take about 45%. In this sample, this clonotype turned up a few times. Antigen specificity is unknown. This TCR was recovered from a human donor in good health (CMV status not recorded). Some clones in this sample may be carry-over from other donors' samples. The sequenced sample was cultured PBMCs, obtained from culture after CMV antigen stimulation.

The CDR3 spells CASSFSGASLSEQFF. In nucleotides, the CDR3 is TGTGCCAGCAGCTTCAGCGGGGCCTCTTTGAGTGAGCAGTTCTTC. The chain joins TRBV7-2 to TRBJ2-1; 7 bases align to TRBD2. This CDR3 region has 15 residues. CDR1 is SGHTA and CDR2 is FQGNSA in the germline V gene. Losses at the gene ends were 3 bases for V and 9 bases for J; bases not matched to a gene: 11.